This TCR beta chain was sequenced in a study of radiotherapy plus CTLA-4 blockade in lung cancer (dated by TCRdb to between 2017 and 2018). Looking at the study overall: Objective responses were observed in about a sixth of enrolled patients, and disease control was achieved in roughly 29%. What the study reported, not specific to this receptor: Early dynamic changes in blood T cell clones, together with increased serum interferon-beta after radiation, were reported as the strongest predictors of response. After treatment with radiotherapy and ipilimumab, TCR clones that originated in tumors expanded in peripheral blood.

Library preparation employed the immunoSEQ multiplex PCR assay. The table comes from immuneACCESS by way of TCRdb, which keeps in-frame sequences with V and J called. Part of the clones is missing from these tables; in studies checked, under half for an unresolved V gene and the rest for unknown reasons. The sample yields around 70,000 clones; around nine tenths were counted once. The ten largest make up 40% of the sample. On this clone itself: Its antigen is not yet known. No much larger clonotype is one base removed from it; base qualities were not supplied.

In this study, focal radiation therapy paired with CTLA-4 blockade (ipilimumab) was tested in patients who had chemo-refractory metastatic non-small-cell lung cancer. In the germline V gene (reference sequence), CDR1 corresponds to MNHEY and CDR2 to SMNVEV. From the cysteine up to the phenylalanine, the CDR3 has a length of 13 residues. This entry keeps only the CDR3 DNA: 39 bases, framed from base 1. A distance of 14 bases separates the germline ends of V and J, which lose 5 bases and 7 bases respectively. Recombination joined TRBV27 with TRBJ2-5; the D region may be TRBD1 or TRBD2, each matching 6 bases equally. The receptor was derived from a human donor with non-small cell lung cancer that progressed on radiotherapy plus ipilimumab. Here the sequenced sample was peripheral blood, taken from a patient treated with radiotherapy plus ipilimumab. The DNA reads TGTGCCAGCAGTCGTGTACAGGGAGGGACCCAGTACTTC. Translation gives CASSRVQGGTQYF.